The 13 T cell receptor beta chains given below trace back to one sample, sequenced in a study of OX40 agonist ivuxolimab in advanced cancers. Here immunoSEQ multiplex PCR was the method, and the copy in TCRdb shows in-frame clones only, minus some. The repertoire includes 30,000 to 40,000 clones, roughly 79% of them detected once, and around 20% sits in the top ten. This material consisted of CD4+ or CD8+ T cells sorted from blood, taken in a trial of the OX40 agonist ivuxolimab. These receptors all stem from an adult with an advanced solid tumor such as melanoma, head and neck, liver or kidney cancer.

The table lists this clone with a few counts. The rearrangement joins TRBV7-3 to TRBJ1-1; D is ambiguous. CDR3 size: 14 residues. V lost 3 bases to trimming and J lost 2 bases, with 10 bases between them. Germline loops: CDR1 SGHTA, CDR2 FQGTGA. The CDR3 loop is CASSLDGPNTEAFF. CDR3 in DNA: TGTGCCAGCAGCTTGGATGGACCTAACACTGAAGCTTTCTTT.

The genes are TRBV7-9 and TRBJ2-7; TRBD1 matches at 7 bases. Trimming at V came to 2 bases and at J to 3 bases, leaving 10 bases not matched to a gene. Germline values: CDR1 SEHNR, CDR2 FQNEAQ (reference sequence). The CDR3 is 16 residues long. CDR3 sequence: CASSLIKRDRVYEQYF. DNA of the CDR3: TGTGCCAGCAGCTTAATTAAAAGGGACAGAGTCTACGAGCAGTACTTC.

The rearrangement joins TRBV27 to TRBJ1-1; 7 bases are a match to TRBD1. From germline, CDR1 is MNHEY and CDR2 SMNVEV (reference sequence). Unmatched junction bases numbered 4, after V lost 5 bases and J lost 1 base. The CDR3 has 14 residues. The CDR3: CASSAQGKNTEAFF. The CDR3 DNA reads as TGTGCCAGCAGTGCACAGGGGAAGAACACTGAAGCTTTCTTT.

This clone appeared once. The CDR3 sequence: CAWSVMGGPGNTIYF. Here the CDR3 DNA reads TGTGCCTGGAGTGTAATGGGGGGCCCTGGAAACACCATATATTTT. The chain couples TRBV30 to TRBJ1-3; TRBD1 might be the D (6 bases). This CDR3 is 15 amino acids long. Trimming removed 0 bases at V and 2 bases at J, with 11 bases between. Germline V gene sequence: CDR1 GTSNPN, CDR2 SVGIG (reference sequence).

In DNA, the CDR3 is TGTGCCAGTAGTATAACGGAAAATTCAGAGCAGTACTTC. This codes for CASSITENSEQYF. V and J are TRBV19 and TRBJ2-7; D is uncertain. V was cut by 2 bases and J by 7 bases, with 12 bases left in between. This CDR3 is built from 13 residues. In germline, CDR1 is LNHDA, CDR2 SQIVND (reference sequence). Using reference TRBV19 and TRBJ2-7 for the parts outside the CDR3, the full variable domain is DGGITQSPKYLFRKEGQNVTLSCEQNLNHDAMYWYRQDPGQGLRLIYYSQIVNDFQKGDIAEGYSVSREKKESFPLTVTSAQKNPTAFYLCASSITENSEQYFGPGTRLTVT.

The chain recombines TRBV5-5 with TRBJ1-4; TRBD1 agrees at 7 bases. CDR1 SGHKS and CDR2 YYEKEE come from the germline V gene (reference sequence). Unmatched junction bases numbered 5, after V lost 1 base and J lost 8 bases. This CDR3 comprises 14 residues. CDR3 loop: CASSLRDRDEKLFF. The CDR3 region has the DNA TGTGCCAGCAGCTTGCGAGACAGGGACGAAAAACTGTTTTTT. Supplemented by reference TRBV5-5 and TRBJ1-4, the full variable domain reads DAGVTQSPTHLIKTRGQQVTLRCSPISGHKSVSWYQQVLGQGPQFIFQYYEKEERGRGNFPDRFSARQFPNYSSELNVNALLLGDSALYLCASSLRDRDEKLFFGSGTQLSVL.

This clone was detected only once. The V call is TRBV30, the J call TRBJ2-5; D perhaps matches TRBD1 (6 bases). V was cut by 2 bases and J by 5 bases, with 18 bases left in between. The germline V gene has CDR1 GTSNPN and CDR2 SVGIG (reference sequence). This CDR3 comprises 15 residues. The CDR3 nucleotides read TGTGCCTGGAGTCCACGGCCAGGGGTAGACGAGACCCAGTACTTC. Its protein is CAWSPRPGVDETQYF. Full variable domain (missing parts from reference TRBV30 and TRBJ2-5): SQTIHQWPATLVQPVGSPLSLECTVEGTSNPNLYWYRQAAGRGLQLLFYSVGIGQISSEVPQNLSASRPQDRQFILSSKKLLLSDSGFYLCAWSPRPGVDETQYFGPGTRLLVL.

Details on this clone: The junction differs from germline at one of its ends, possibly a read error. J is TRBJ2-5 and V is TRBV7-7, with TRBD2 matching over 9 bases. CDR3 length: 16 amino acids. The V gene's germline CDR1 is SSHAT and CDR2 FNYEAQ (reference sequence). The CDR3 region is CASSLGLVAGEETQYF. CDR3 sequence (DNA): TGTGCTAGCAGCTTGGGCTTGGTAGCGGGAGAAGAGACCCAGTACTTC.

This chain uses TRBV27 with TRBJ2-7, with TRBD2 matching 14 bases. CDR3 size: 17 residues. Germline trimming cut 8 bases from V and 2 bases from J; bases unmatched to any gene: 11. Germline V gene sequence: CDR1 MNHEY, CDR2 SMNVEV (reference sequence). CDR3 loop: CASGTPGLAGVPYEQYF. The DNA for the CDR3 is TGTGCCAGCGGTACACCGGGACTAGCGGGGGTACCCTACGAGCAGTACTTC.

The V gene is TRBV6-4, the J gene TRBJ2-6; no firm D call. The germline CDR1 and CDR2 sequences are MRHNA and SNTAGT. The CDR3 covers 16 residues. Between the trimmed V and J ends, which lost 0 bases and 0 bases, there was a span of 6 bases. CDR3 bases: TGTGCCAGCAGTGACTCGTCCGCCTCTGGGGCCAACGTCCTGACTTTC. Its translation: CASSDSSASGANVLTF.

CDR3: CASSIQGANTEAFF. As DNA, the CDR3 is TGTGCCAGCAGCATACAGGGGGCTAATACTGAAGCTTTCTTT. The gene calls are TRBV7-9 and TRBJ1-1, with 9 nucleotides matching TRBD1. The CDR3 contains 14 residues. Germline CDR1 is SEHNR and CDR2 is FQNEAQ (reference sequence). Germline trimming cut 5 bases from V and 5 bases from J; bases unmatched to any gene: 6.

V gene TRBV5-4 combines with J gene TRBJ2-1, with a possible D match to TRBD1 (5 bases). Germline loops: CDR1 SGHNT, CDR2 YYREEE (reference sequence). Trimming pared 6 bases from V and 3 bases from J, leaving 13 bases between. This CDR3 comprises 14 residues. CDR3 sequence: CASTLKGHYNEQFF. CDR3 bases: TGTGCCAGCACTTTAAAGGGGCACTACAATGAGCAGTTCTTC.

The V call is TRBV28, the J call TRBJ1-1; 8 positions agree with TRBD1. The CDR3 has 14 residues. V gave up 3 bases and J gave up 5 bases; unmatched junction bases: 5. From germline, CDR1 is MDHEN and CDR2 SYDVKM. As DNA, the CDR3 is TGTGCCAGCAGTTTGGGCAGGGGGCAGACTGAAGCTTTCTTT. Amino acids: CASSLGRGQTEAFF.